The clone carrying this T cell receptor (beta chain) showed up just a few times. This entry is derived from a study of regulatory T cells in long-lasting Graves disease. Time point: persistent/refractory GD, antithyroid drugs over 5 years with positive TRAb. Generation of the TCR library employed RNA extracted from PBMCs. Arm-PCR of CDR3 regions with iRepertoire HTBI primers generated TCR beta libraries. One entry per CDR3 protein, called by TCRdb with MiXCR from the multiplex PCR reads. This table holds 400,000 to 500,000 distinct CDR3 sequences, around 23% found once. CDR3 size: 20 residues. Trimming stripped 2 bases from V and 0 bases from J, with 20 bases between. The V gene's germline CDR1 is MNHNS and CDR2 SASEGT.

Material: peripheral blood mononuclear cells (PBMCs), obtained when the disease was refractory, from a patient treated with antithyroid drugs. The clonotype was recovered from a female donor with Graves disease. The V gene is TRBV6-1, the J gene TRBJ2-6; perhaps TRBD2 as D (5 bases). CDR3 bases: TGTGCCAGCAGTGAAATGATGAGGAGGTTGCGGTCCTCTGGGGCCAACGTCCTGACTTTC. Translated, it gives CASSEMMRRLRSSGANVLTF.